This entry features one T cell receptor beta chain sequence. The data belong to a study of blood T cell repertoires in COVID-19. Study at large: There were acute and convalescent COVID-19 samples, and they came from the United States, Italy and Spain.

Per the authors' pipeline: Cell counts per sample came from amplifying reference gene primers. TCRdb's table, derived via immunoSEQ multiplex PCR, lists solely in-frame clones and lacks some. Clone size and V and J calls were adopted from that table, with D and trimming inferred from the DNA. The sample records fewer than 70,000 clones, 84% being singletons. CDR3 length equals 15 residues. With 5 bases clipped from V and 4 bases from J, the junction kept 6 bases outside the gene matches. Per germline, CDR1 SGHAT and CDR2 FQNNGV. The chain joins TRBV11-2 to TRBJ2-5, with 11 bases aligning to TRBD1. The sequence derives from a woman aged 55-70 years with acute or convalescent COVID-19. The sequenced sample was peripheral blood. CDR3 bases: TGTGCCAGCAGCCTGGGACAGGGGGGTCGAGAGACCCAGTACTTC. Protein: CASSLGQGGRETQYF.